The rows below give T cell receptor beta chains drawn from one sample of a study of T cells in Graves' hyperthyroidism and ophthalmopathy. A single record per CDR3 protein comes from TCRdb applying MiXCR to the multiplex PCR reads. In the table there are roughly 380,000 distinct CDR3 sequences, about 18% of which are singletons. Input material: blood. The receptors come from a woman between 18 and 30 years old with Graves' hyperthyroidism. Both conserved end residues are part of each CDR3. D genes are given only for firm matches. Expanded clones get a size class; other rows say once, few or many, or leave the size out.

cdr3_aa cdr3_nt d_call j_call clone_size v_call
CASSEAWAGLGNTIYF TGTGCCAGCAGTGAAGCGTGGGCAGGGCTTGGAAACACCATATATTTT - TRBJ1-3 few TRBV6-1
CASRIVYNQPQHF TGCGCCAGCAGAATAGTCTACAATCAGCCCCAGCACTTT - TRBJ1-5 many TRBV10-1
CASSPGQLLNSPLHF TGTGCCAGCAGCCCCGGACAGCTCTTAAATTCACCCCTCCACTTT - TRBJ1-6 many TRBV28
CASSLSGGVHQPQHF TGTGCCAGCAGCTTATCAGGAGGGGTTCATCAGCCCCAGCATTTT - TRBJ1-5 many TRBV7-9
CASSPDRGRGGYTF TGTGCCAGCAGCCCCGACAGGGGACGGGGTGGCTACACCTTC TRBD1 TRBJ1-2 many TRBV6-5
CASSLGAASRAPQHF TGTGCCAGCAGCTTAGGGGCGGCATCCCGGGCGCCCCAGCATTTT - TRBJ1-5 - TRBV7-9
CASSQETGRPQHF TGTGCCAGCAGCCAAGAGACGGGGCGGCCCCAGCATTTT - TRBJ1-5 many TRBV14
CASSPPADRFYGYTF TGTGCCAGCTCACCACCAGCTGACAGATTCTATGGCTACACCTTC - TRBJ1-2 few TRBV18
CASSLAMGGTDYEQYF TGTGCCAGCAGCTTAGCTATGGGTGGGACAGACTACGAGCAGTACTTC TRBD1 TRBJ2-7 many TRBV7-2
CASSLGGAAGLAQETQYF TGTGCCAGCAGTTTAGGGGGGGCTGCGGGACTAGCCCAAGAGACCCAGTACTTC TRBD2 TRBJ2-5 many TRBV28
CATSEQTGSPLHF TGTGCCACCAGCGAACAGACGGGTTCACCCCTCCACTTT - TRBJ1-6 few TRBV24-1
CASRPDRGPGSYEQYF TGTGCCAGCAGGCCCGACAGGGGACCCGGTTCCTACGAGCAGTACTTC TRBD1 TRBJ2-7 many TRBV27
CASSSQEYEQYF TGTGCCAGCAGTTCCCAGGAGTACGAGCAGTACTTC - TRBJ2-7 many TRBV7-6
CASGSDTNYNEQFF TGTGCTAGTGGATCAGACACCAACTACAATGAGCAGTTCTTC - TRBJ2-1 many TRBV12-5
CASIPGSTEAFF TGTGCCAGCATACCGGGAAGCACTGAAGCTTTCTTT - TRBJ1-1 few TRBV7-8
CASSLNSDQEAFF TGTGCCAGCAGCTTAAACTCAGATCAAGAAGCTTTCTTT - TRBJ1-1 many TRBV7-3
CASSSGPSETQYF TGTGCCAGCAGCTCCGGGCCTTCGGAGACCCAGTACTTC - TRBJ2-5 many TRBV7-3
CSPDRGPWETQYF TGCAGTCCCGACAGGGGGCCTTGGGAGACCCAGTACTTC TRBD1 TRBJ2-5 many TRBV20-1
CASSRWRSSRANTEAFF TGTGCCAGCAGTCGTTGGCGTTCGTCCAGGGCGAACACTGAAGCTTTCTTT - TRBJ1-1 many TRBV25-1
CASSPQNTGRSEAFF TGTGCCAGCAGCCCTCAAAACACGGGGCGCTCTGAAGCTTTCTTT - TRBJ1-1 - TRBV3-1
CAWDRGPQETQYF TGTGCCTGGGACAGGGGGCCTCAAGAGACCCAGTACTTC TRBD1 TRBJ2-5 many TRBV30
CASSAQSGSTEAFF TGTGCCAGCAGCGCCCAGTCGGGGTCCACTGAAGCTTTCTTT - TRBJ1-1 many TRBV9
CATSDRVTQPQHF TGTGCCACCAGTGACAGGGTTACTCAGCCCCAGCATTTT - TRBJ1-5 many TRBV24-1
CSVSGGPVYGYTF TGCAGCGTGAGCGGGGGTCCGGTCTATGGCTACACCTTC - TRBJ1-2 few TRBV29-1
CASSQDGTGTNYGYTF TGTGCCAGCAGCCAAGATGGGACAGGGACTAACTATGGCTACACCTTC TRBD1 TRBJ1-2 once TRBV4-2
CASSLDSTNTEAFF TGTGCCAGCAGCTTAGATTCGACGAACACTGAAGCTTTCTTT - TRBJ1-1 many TRBV11-3
CASSFRDYASPLHF TGTGCCAGCAGCTTCAGGGATTACGCTTCACCCCTCCACTTT - TRBJ1-6 many TRBV7-9
CASSSQGSNSPLHF TGTGCCAGCAGTTCCCAGGGGTCCAATTCACCCCTCCACTTT - TRBJ1-6 - TRBV12-3/TRBV12-4
CASSGPGGGYEQYF TGTGCCAGCAGCGGCCCCGGGGGAGGGTACGAGCAGTACTTC TRBD2 TRBJ2-7 many TRBV7-8
CSASLGGTQYF TGCAGTGCTAGCCTCGGAGGGACCCAGTACTTC - TRBJ2-5 medium-sized TRBV20-1
CASSEPQSDYGYTF TGTGCCAGCAGTGAACCCCAGTCCGACTATGGCTACACCTTC - TRBJ1-2 many TRBV25-1
CASSPMVSGWDEQYF TGTGCCAGCAGCCCCATGGTGTCAGGGTGGGACGAGCAGTACTTC - TRBJ2-7 - TRBV7-2
CASSYSAGFHLLIGYTF TGTGCCAGCAGTTACTCTGCAGGTTTTCATCTTCTTATTGGCTACACCTTC - TRBJ1-2 many TRBV6-5
CASSPTGQFSNQPQHF TGTGCCAGCTCACCAACGGGGCAATTTAGCAATCAGCCCCAGCATTTT - TRBJ1-5 many TRBV18
CASTRTGGVGKQYF TGCGCCAGCACCCGGACAGGGGGCGTTGGCAAGCAGTACTTC TRBD1 TRBJ2-7 once TRBV5-1
CASGPRLAKNIQYF TGTGCCAGCGGACCGAGGCTAGCCAAAAACATTCAGTACTTC - TRBJ2-4 - TRBV11-3
CASSSQGNEVNTIYF TGTGCCAGCAGTTCCCAAGGGAATGAAGTAAACACCATATATTTT - TRBJ1-3 - TRBV12-3/TRBV12-4
CASSEGGSNYGYTF TGTGCCAGCAGCGAAGGGGGGAGTAACTATGGCTACACCTTC - TRBJ1-2 - TRBV9
CASKEAGFYGYTF TGTGCCAGTAAGGAAGCAGGTTTCTATGGCTACACCTTC - TRBJ1-2 - TRBV19
CASNDRGLGTGELFF TGTGCCAGCAACGACAGGGGGCTGGGGACCGGGGAGCTGTTTTTT TRBD1 TRBJ2-2 once TRBV6-1
CASSPRRAAGNTIYF TGTGCCAGCAGTCCCCGGAGGGCTGCTGGAAACACCATATATTTT - TRBJ1-3 many TRBV28
CASSLEGGAGANTEAFF TGTGCCAGCAGCTTAGAAGGTGGGGCAGGGGCGAACACTGAAGCTTTCTTT - TRBJ1-1 many TRBV7-8
CATSDSVGQLQETQYF TGTGCCACCAGTGATTCCGTTGGACAGTTGCAAGAGACCCAGTACTTC - TRBJ2-5 - TRBV24-1
CASTSELDPDYEQYF TGTGCCAGCACCTCGGAATTGGATCCCGACTACGAGCAGTACTTC - TRBJ2-7 - TRBV7-2
CASSSGAQPQHF TGTGCCAGCAGCTCTGGGGCTCAGCCCCAGCATTTT - TRBJ1-5 many TRBV7-2
CASSLTSGEETQYF TGTGCCAGCAGTCTGACTAGCGGGGAAGAGACCCAGTACTTC TRBD2 TRBJ2-5 many TRBV12-3/TRBV12-4
CASKGLRLEEAFF TGTGCCAGCAAGGGCCTACGACTAGAAGAAGCTTTCTTT - TRBJ1-1 many TRBV2
CASSLGFRGNGYTF TGTGCCAGCAGCTTGGGTTTCAGAGGGAATGGCTACACCTTC - TRBJ1-2 many TRBV5-8
CASNPLEGGGETQYF TGCGCCAGCAACCCCCTCGAGGGGGGAGGAGAGACCCAGTACTTC - TRBJ2-5 many TRBV5-1
CASRSPDRVDYGYTF TGTGCCAGCAGATCCCCAGACAGGGTCGACTATGGCTACACCTTC TRBD1 TRBJ1-2 many TRBV28
CASSLSTGVNYGYTF TGTGCCAGCAGCCTTTCGACAGGGGTTAACTATGGCTACACCTTC TRBD1 TRBJ1-2 few TRBV3-1